These 30 T cell receptor beta chains came from one sample sequenced in a study of T-cell memory formation after mild COVID-19. TCRdb re-called the 5' RACE reads with MiXCR, one entry per CDR3 protein. The sample carries 95,000 to 110,000 distinct CDR3 sequences, 13% to 15% recorded once. The sequencing sample was made of PBMCs or a T cell subset sorted from them (not recorded which). The receptor set was obtained from a man younger than 35 who had mild COVID-19 (a few samples of this study predate the infection). Cell type and time point are not known.

The rearrangement joins TRBV6-4 to TRBJ2-3, with D possibly matching TRBD1 (6 bases). Between the trimmed V and J ends, which lost 0 bases and 1 base, there was a span of 14 bases. Germline V gene lookup returns CDR1 MRHNA and CDR2 SNTAGT. This CDR3 region has 17 residues. The CDR3 nucleotides are TGTGCCAGCAGTGACTCGAGTACGTCAGGGGGCACAGATACGCAGTATTTT. It translates to CASSDSSTSGGTDTQYF.

In its sample, this clonotype was seen a few times. The rearrangement joins TRBV25-1 to TRBJ1-2; D gene ambiguous. V gave up 0 bases and J gave up 1 base, with 6 bases separating them. Germline lookup yields CDR1 MGHDK and CDR2 SYGVNS. The CDR3 sequence is 14 residues long. The CDR3 DNA reads as TGTGCCAGCAGTGAATACGGGGATAACTATGGCTACACCTTC. As protein: CASSEYGDNYGYTF.

The chain couples TRBV5-1 to TRBJ2-1, with D unresolved. Trimming stripped 3 bases from V and 5 bases from J, with 15 bases between. Germline CDR1 SGHRS, CDR2 YFSETQ. The CDR3 covers 15 residues. In DNA form, the CDR3 reads TGCGCCAGCAGCTGGCCCCCCTCAGGCAACAATGAGCAGTTCTTC. Residues: CASSWPPSGNNEQFF.

The sample holds a few counts of this clonotype. The chain links TRBV7-9 to TRBJ2-2; tentative D call: TRBD2 (6 bases). Germline loops: CDR1 SEHNR, CDR2 FQNEAQ (reference sequence). V shed 5 bases and J shed 7 bases, with 14 bases lying between them. CDR3 length: 14 residues. The DNA of the CDR3 is TGTGCCAGCAGCAACTCGACTAGTATCGGGGAGCTGTTTTTT. As protein: CASSNSTSIGELFF.

This clonotype came up a few times. The chain links TRBV12-3 or TRBV12-4 to TRBJ2-2; TRBD1 is a possible D gene (6 bases). Trimming took off 7 bases at V and 3 bases at J, with 18 bases between the two ends. The CDR3 covers 16 residues. CDR3 region: CASNRLRDTDTGELFF. The CDR3 nucleotides read TGTGCCAGCAACCGCCTCCGGGACACGGACACCGGGGAGCTGTTTTTT.

The CDR3 coding sequence is TGTGCCAGCAGTGCGAGCCTCGGAGGCTACACCTTC. This encodes CASSASLGGYTF. V gene TRBV25-1 combines with J gene TRBJ1-2, with D uncertain. CDR3 length equals 12 residues. Looked up from germline, CDR1 is MGHDK and CDR2 is SYGVNS. The ends were cut back, 4 bases at V and 8 bases at J, with 11 bases in the middle.

In its sample, this clonotype was seen a few times. V and J are TRBV27 and TRBJ2-2; perhaps TRBD1 as D (6 bases). Between the trimmed V and J ends, which lost 6 bases and 0 bases, there was a span of 11 bases. The length of the CDR3 is 15 residues. Looked up from germline, CDR1 is MNHEY and CDR2 is SMNVEV (reference sequence). CDR3 in DNA: TGTGCCAGCAGGGCACAGGGATCGAACACCGGGGAGCTGTTTTTT. Its translation is CASRAQGSNTGELFF.

Concerning this clonotype: Compared with germline, one end of the junction differs, possibly owing to a read error. CDR3 nucleotides: TGTGCCAGCAGCTTAGTCTCGGCTAGCGGGGGGCGGGTCTTC. Amino acid sequence: CASSLVSASGGRVF. This rearrangement joins TRBV7-2 to TRBJ2-1; 11 nucleotides line up with TRBD2. Germline values: CDR1 SGHTA, CDR2 FQGNSA. CDR3 length: 14 amino acids.

The J gene is TRBJ2-1, the V gene TRBV7-9; D is perhaps TRBD1 or TRBD2 (5 bases each). The CDR3 consists of 14 residues. Germline CDR1 is SEHNR and CDR2 is FQNEAQ (reference sequence). V lost 7 bases and J 7 bases, leaving 17 bases between the germline ends. Here the CDR3 reads CASIGATPGNEQFF. CDR3 in DNA: TGTGCCAGCATCGGGGCCACACCTGGAAATGAGCAGTTCTTC.

The table lists this clonotype with a few counts. The rearrangement joins TRBV7-9 to TRBJ1-3; no reliable D call. With 5 bases removed from V and 0 bases from J, the gap between germline ends came to 11 bases. Germline V lookup: CDR1 SEHNR, CDR2 FQNEAQ (reference sequence). The CDR3 sequence is 15 residues long. CDR3 amino acids: CASSPGTNSGNTIYF. The CDR3 nucleotides are TGTGCCAGCAGCCCCGGCACAAACTCTGGAAACACCATATATTTT.

This clonotype was observed a few times. The CDR3 spells CAWSNGQGTDTQYF. CDR3 bases: TGTGCCTGGAGTAACGGACAGGGCACAGATACGCAGTATTTT. The chain has TRBV30 and TRBJ2-3, with 7 bases matching TRBD1. J was trimmed by 1 base and V by 2 bases; bases with no gene match: 3. Germline V gene lookup returns CDR1 GTSNPN and CDR2 SVGIG (reference sequence). The CDR3 runs to 14 residues.

The chain employs TRBV2 and TRBJ2-7; 9 bases are shared with TRBD1. The CDR3 totals 14 residues. V shed 3 bases and J 4 bases; nucleotides not matched to a gene: 4. CDR1 and CDR2 from the germline V gene are SNHLY and FYNNEI. The CDR3 region is CASSDGTGLYEQYF. CDR3 sequence (DNA): TGTGCCAGCAGTGACGGGACAGGGTTGTACGAGCAGTACTTC.

This chain connects TRBV18 to TRBJ2-3; D is uncertain. Germline V gene lookup returns CDR1 KGHSH and CDR2 LQKENI. Trimming took 3 bases from V and 1 from J, leaving 20 bases between them. This CDR3 contains 18 residues. CDR3 bases: TGTGCCAGCTCACCCTACCGCTTAGGCAGGAGCGGCACAGATACGCAGTATTTT. Encoded protein: CASSPYRLGRSGTDTQYF.

V usage is TRBV20-1 and J usage is TRBJ1-2; no clear D. This CDR3 is built from 12 residues. Germline CDR1 reads DFQATT; CDR2 reads SNEGSKA (reference sequence). The ends were cut back, 7 bases at V and 2 bases at J, with 11 bases in the middle. This chain's CDR3 is CSVPTENYGYTF. The CDR3 region has the DNA TGCAGTGTTCCGACGGAGAACTATGGCTACACCTTC.

This clonotype was observed a handful of times. The V call is TRBV6-1, the J call TRBJ1-1, with TRBD1 as a possible D gene (5 bases). Germline V lookup: CDR1 MNHNS, CDR2 SASEGT. This CDR3 is built from 14 residues. The V end lost 6 bases, the J end lost 5 bases, and 16 bases lay between the germline ends. The CDR3 DNA is TGTGCCAGCAGGAGGGGATTAGCGGAGACTGAAGCTTTCTTT. As protein: CASRRGLAETEAFF.

This clonotype was found a few times. The V call is TRBV6-1, the J call TRBJ2-5; D perhaps matches TRBD2 (7 bases). Germline V CDR1 and CDR2: MNHNS, SASEGT. The CDR3 sequence is 17 residues long. V shed 1 base and J shed 4 bases, with 19 bases lying between them. CDR3 protein: CASSEGRGGRLSETQYF. DNA for the CDR3: TGTGCCAGCAGTGAAGGAAGGGGGGGCAGGCTGTCAGAGACCCAGTACTTC.

This chain uses TRBV11-2 with TRBJ2-7; weak D call: TRBD2 (6 bases). The CDR3 has 13 amino acids. Germline V gene data show CDR1 as SGHAT and CDR2 as FQNNGV. V dropped 5 bases and J dropped 2 bases, with 10 bases sitting between them. The CDR3 loop is CASSIGLTYEQYV. As DNA, the CDR3 is TGTGCCAGCAGCATCGGACTAACCTACGAGCAGTACGTC.

The J gene is TRBJ2-3, the V gene TRBV6-4, with a weak D call TRBD2 (7 bases). In germline, CDR1 is MRHNA, CDR2 SNTAGT. V lost 5 bases to trimming and J lost 2 bases, with 17 bases between them. There are 16 residues in the CDR3. CDR3 nucleotides: TGTGCCAGCAGTCCCCTTTTCGGGGGGCCCACAGATACGCAGTATTTT. Protein product: CASSPLFGGPTDTQYF.

The table lists this clonotype with a few counts. The rearrangement joins TRBV6-2 or TRBV6-3 to TRBJ2-7; 12 bases match TRBD2. Unmatched junction bases numbered 6, after V lost 4 bases and J lost 5 bases. Germline V gene sequence: CDR1 MNHEY, CDR2 SVGEGT. The CDR3 contains 15 residues. This CDR3 reads CASSLRTSGTNEQYV. The DNA of the CDR3 is TGTGCCAGCAGTTTGAGGACTAGCGGGACAAACGAGCAGTACGTC.

The V and J genes are TRBV6-2 or TRBV6-3 and TRBJ2-7, with a weak D call TRBD1 (6 bases). The CDR3 has 12 residues. Germline V gene data show CDR1 as MNHEY and CDR2 as SVGEGT. Trimming removed 5 bases at V and 5 bases at J, with 10 bases between. The CDR3 DNA reads as TGTGCCAGCAGTACAGGGACCAACGAGCAGTACGTC. This sequence encodes CASSTGTNEQYV.

The chain couples TRBV20-1 to TRBJ2-7; possibly TRBD1 for D (6 bases). CDR1 and CDR2 from the germline V gene are DFQATT and SNEGSKA (reference sequence). The germline V and J ends were trimmed by 3 bases and 4 bases, with 13 bases remaining between them. The CDR3 is 13 residues long. This chain's CDR3 is CSARGQGMYEQYV. DNA of the CDR3: TGCAGTGCTAGGGGTCAGGGGATGTACGAGCAGTACGTC.

V usage is TRBV7-8 and J usage is TRBJ2-3, with D possibly TRBD2 on 7 matching bases. Germline V lookup: CDR1 SGHVS, CDR2 FQNEAQ. This CDR3 has 13 residues. Trimming left V 6 bases short and J 9 bases short, with 16 bases between. CDR3 sequence (DNA): TGTGCCAGCAGGGCCGAGGGGGGGTCGACGCAGTATTTT. This translates into CASRAEGGSTQYF. Combining the CDR3 with reference TRBV7-8 and TRBJ2-3 gives the whole variable domain GAGVSQSPRYKVAKRGQDVALRCDPISGHVSLFWYQQALGQGPEFLTYFQNEAQLDKSGLPSDRFFAERPEGSVSTLKIQRTQQEDSAVYLCASRAEGGSTQYFGPGTRLTVL.

The chain couples TRBV7-9 to TRBJ2-1; D uncertain. Germline values: CDR1 SEHNR, CDR2 FQNEAQ (reference sequence). This CDR3 region has 12 residues. V was cut by 4 bases and J by 7 bases, with 8 bases left in between. The DNA for the CDR3 is TGTGCCAGCAGCTATATGGCGAATGAGCAGTTCTTC. Its translation is CASSYMANEQFF.

This clonotype came up a few times. This chain links TRBV7-9 with TRBJ2-1, with 8 nucleotides matching TRBD1. CDR1 and CDR2 (germline): SEHNR, FQNEAQ (reference sequence). Unmatched junction bases numbered 7, after V lost 4 bases and J lost 8 bases. The CDR3 is made up of 14 amino acids. This CDR3 reads CASSSWTGIHEQFF. The CDR3 nucleotides read TGTGCCAGCAGCTCCTGGACAGGGATCCATGAGCAGTTCTTC.

This clonotype was seen only a few times. The V call is TRBV6-1, the J call TRBJ2-3; TRBD2 aligns across 9 bases. The trim removed 4 bases at V and 1 base at J, leaving 3 bases unmatched. The V gene's germline CDR1 is MNHNS and CDR2 SASEGT. The CDR3 consists of 15 residues. The CDR3 region has the DNA TGTGCCAGCAGTGGGATAGCGGGGGGCACAGATACGCAGTATTTT. It codes for CASSGIAGGTDTQYF.

The gene calls are TRBV7-6 and TRBJ2-5, with D possibly called TRBD1 or TRBD2 (5 bases each). V lost 2 bases to trimming and J lost 5 bases, with 15 bases between them. Germline V CDR1 and CDR2: SGHVS, FNYEAQ. The CDR3 is 15 amino acids. The CDR3 sequence: CASSLFGASGETQYF. CDR3 in DNA: TGTGCCAGCAGCTTATTTGGGGCCTCGGGGGAGACCCAGTACTTC.

This chain joins TRBV29-1 and TRBJ2-1; 8 bases are a match to TRBD1. Germline loops: CDR1 SQVTM, CDR2 ANQGSEA. The CDR3 has 12 amino acids. The V gene end was trimmed by 7 bases and the J gene end by 10 bases; junction bases not matched to a gene: 9. Written as DNA, the CDR3 is TGCAGCGCCCGACAGGGGCCGGGGGAGCAGTTCTTC. Translation gives CSARQGPGEQFF.

Many counts were recorded for this clonotype. The genes are TRBV5-1 and TRBJ2-3; 8 bases agree with TRBD1. The CDR3 loop spans 19 amino acids. With V trimmed by 3 bases and J by 1 base, 16 bases remained unmatched. Germline V gene lookup returns CDR1 SGHRS and CDR2 YFSETQ. For the CDR3, the DNA is TGCGCCAGCAGCTCGGGACGGTTGACAGGGGAACTACGCACAGATACGCAGTATTTT. Protein product: CASSSGRLTGELRTDTQYF.

The chain uses TRBV19 and TRBJ2-2; D gene uncertain. The V end lost 10 bases, the J end lost 4 bases, and 7 bases lay between the germline ends. The CDR3 covers 11 residues. The V gene's germline CDR1 is LNHDA and CDR2 SQIVND (reference sequence). This CDR3 reads CATYSTGELFF. In DNA form, the CDR3 reads TGTGCCACTTACAGCACCGGGGAGCTGTTTTTT.

This chain connects TRBV4-1 to TRBJ2-1, with 8 bases fitting TRBD2. This CDR3 spans 17 amino acids. Germline CDR1 MGHRA, CDR2 YSYEKL. Trimming at V came to 3 bases and at J to 5 bases, leaving 12 bases not matched to a gene. The CDR3 DNA reads as TGCGCCAGCAGCCAGCGGAGGAGTAGCGGGGTTAACAATGAGCAGTTCTTC. This sequence encodes CASSQRRSSGVNNEQFF.